Below are 8 T cell receptor beta chains sequenced from a single sample in a study of shared clonotypes between healthy human individuals. Clones were read by immunoSEQ multiplex PCR, and TCRdb kept only the in-frame ones, dropping some. The sample consists of over a million clones, 96% of them appearing once. Sequencing was carried out using naive CD4+ T cells sorted from blood. Noted subset: CD45RA+ positively selected. These TCRs come from a young man in good health.

This clone was counted a single time. The chain recombines TRBV6-6 with TRBJ2-6, with D hard to call. Trimming pared 8 bases from V and 0 bases from J, leaving 5 bases between. The CDR3 sequence is 13 residues long. The germline CDR1 and CDR2 sequences are MNHNY and SVGAGI (reference sequence). The chain's CDR3 is CASSGSGANVLTF. CDR3 bases: TGTGCCAGCTCCGGCTCTGGGGCCAACGTCCTGACTTTC.

The rearrangement uses TRBV27 and TRBJ2-7; 7 bases are a match to TRBD2. CDR1 and CDR2 from the germline V gene are MNHEY and SMNVEV (reference sequence). CDR3 length: 15 residues. Trimming cost V 6 bases and J 6 bases; bases outside gene matches: 14. CDR3 residues: CASSPELARVPEQYF. The CDR3 DNA reads TGTGCCAGCAGCCCCGAACTAGCGAGAGTACCCGAGCAGTACTTC.

V and J are TRBV18 and TRBJ2-1, with 9 positions matching TRBD2. The junction had 10 bases not matched to a gene; V was cut back by 3 bases and J by 10 bases. CDR1 is KGHSH and CDR2 is LQKENI in the germline V gene. This CDR3 spans 15 amino acids. The CDR3 DNA sequence: TGTGCCAGCTCACCGCAGGTAGCGGGAGCGAACGAGCAGTTCTTC. This sequence encodes CASSPQVAGANEQFF. The entire variable domain, with the rest obtained from reference TRBV18 and TRBJ2-1, is as follows: NAGVMQNPRHLVRRRGQEARLRCSPMKGHSHVYWYRQLPEEGLKFMVYLQKENIIDESGMPKERFSAEFPKEGPSILRIQQVVRGDSAAYFCASSPQVAGANEQFFGPGTRLTVL.

V gene TRBV7-9 combines with J gene TRBJ1-2; D is uncertain. V lost 1 base to trimming and J lost 8 bases, with 8 bases between them. Germline V gene sequence: CDR1 SEHNR, CDR2 FQNEAQ (reference sequence). The CDR3 consists of 12 residues. The CDR3 spells CASSLEAGGYTF. The CDR3 DNA sequence: TGTGCCAGCAGCTTAGAGGCAGGCGGCTACACCTTC.

On this clone: Other nucleotide sequences in the sample specify the same CDR3. J is TRBJ2-5 and V is TRBV7-9; D tentatively fits TRBD1 or TRBD2 (6 bases each). Germline values: CDR1 SEHNR, CDR2 FQNEAQ (reference sequence). The CDR3 consists of 13 residues. V lost 1 base to trimming and J lost 5 bases, with 8 bases between them. CDR3 in DNA: TGTGCCAGCAGCTTAGAAGGGGGGGAGACCCAGTACTTC. Protein sequence: CASSLEGGETQYF.

The V gene is TRBV5-6, the J gene TRBJ2-4; 11 bases map to TRBD2. The J segment lost 3 bases and the V segment lost 0 bases, leaving 11 bases of the junction unmatched. CDR3 size: 19 residues. The germline CDR1 and CDR2 sequences are SGHDT and YYEEEE. The CDR3 here is CASSLGWIAGGPGKNIQYF. As DNA, the CDR3 is TGTGCCAGCAGCTTGGGGTGGATAGCGGGAGGGCCAGGCAAAAACATTCAGTACTTC.

The rearrangement links TRBV7-2 to TRBJ2-7, with 12 positions matching TRBD1. Losses at the gene ends were 3 bases for V and 6 bases for J; bases not matched to a gene: 6. The length of the CDR3 is 15 residues. Germline V gives CDR1 SGHTA, CDR2 FQGNSA. The CDR3 loop is CASSFPGQGAGEQYF. The CDR3 nucleotides are TGTGCCAGCAGCTTTCCGGGACAGGGGGCCGGCGAGCAGTACTTC.

Points on this clone: This sample also contains other DNA sequences that code for the same CDR3. The CDR3 DNA sequence: TGTGCCAGCTCACCAAGGCAGACCTACGAGCAGTACTTC. This gives the protein CASSPRQTYEQYF. This sequence joins TRBV18 and TRBJ2-7; no firm D call. V shed 2 bases and J shed 2 bases, with 7 bases lying between them. The CDR3 runs 13 residues. CDR1 KGHSH and CDR2 LQKENI come from the germline V gene. Together with reference TRBV18 and TRBJ2-7, the CDR3 gives the full variable domain: NAGVMQNPRHLVRRRGQEARLRCSPMKGHSHVYWYRQLPEEGLKFMVYLQKENIIDESGMPKERFSAEFPKEGPSILRIQQVVRGDSAAYFCASSPRQTYEQYFGPGTRLTVT.